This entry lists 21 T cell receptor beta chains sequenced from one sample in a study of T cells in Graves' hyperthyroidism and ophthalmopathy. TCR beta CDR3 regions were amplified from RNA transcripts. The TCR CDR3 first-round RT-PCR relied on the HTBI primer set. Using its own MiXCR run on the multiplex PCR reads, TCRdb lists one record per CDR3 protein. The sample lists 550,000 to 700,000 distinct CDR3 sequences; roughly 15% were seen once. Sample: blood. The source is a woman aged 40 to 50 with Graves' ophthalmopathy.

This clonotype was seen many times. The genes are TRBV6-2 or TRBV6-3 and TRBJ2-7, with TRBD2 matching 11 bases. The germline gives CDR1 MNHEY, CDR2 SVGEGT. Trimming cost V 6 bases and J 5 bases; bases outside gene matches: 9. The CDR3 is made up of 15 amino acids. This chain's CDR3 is CASSDDLAGGNEQYF. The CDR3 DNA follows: TGTGCCAGCAGCGACGATCTAGCGGGAGGCAACGAGCAGTACTTC.

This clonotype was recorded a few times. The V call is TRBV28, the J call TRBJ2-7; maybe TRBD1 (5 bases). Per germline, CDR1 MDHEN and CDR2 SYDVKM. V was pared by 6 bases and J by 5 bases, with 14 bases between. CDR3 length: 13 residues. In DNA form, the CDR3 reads TGTGCCAGCAGGCGGACAAGAAGGAACGAGCAGTACTTC. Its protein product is CASRRTRRNEQYF.

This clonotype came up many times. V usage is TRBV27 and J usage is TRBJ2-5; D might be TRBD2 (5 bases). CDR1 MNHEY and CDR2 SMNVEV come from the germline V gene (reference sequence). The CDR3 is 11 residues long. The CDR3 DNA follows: TGTGCTACTTCCGGGGAAGAGACCCAGTACTTC. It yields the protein CATSGEETQYF.

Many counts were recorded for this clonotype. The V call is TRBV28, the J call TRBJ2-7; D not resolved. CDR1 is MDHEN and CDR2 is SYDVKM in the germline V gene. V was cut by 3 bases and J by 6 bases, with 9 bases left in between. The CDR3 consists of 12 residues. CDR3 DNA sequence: TGTGCCAGCAGTTTGTTAGGGCTCGAGCAGTACTTC. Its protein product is CASSLLGLEQYF.

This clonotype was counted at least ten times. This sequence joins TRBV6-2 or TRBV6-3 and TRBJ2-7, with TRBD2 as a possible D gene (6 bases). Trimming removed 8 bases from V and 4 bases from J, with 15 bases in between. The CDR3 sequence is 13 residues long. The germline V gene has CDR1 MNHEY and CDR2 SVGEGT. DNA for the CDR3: TGTGCCAGCTATACGCCTAGCGAGTACGAGCAGTACTTC. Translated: CASYTPSEYEQYF.

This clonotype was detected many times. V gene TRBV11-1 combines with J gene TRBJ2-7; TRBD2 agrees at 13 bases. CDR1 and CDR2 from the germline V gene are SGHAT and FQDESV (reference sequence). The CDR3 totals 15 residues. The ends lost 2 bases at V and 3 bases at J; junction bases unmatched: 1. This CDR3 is CASSLRTSGGYEQYF. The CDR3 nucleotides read TGTGCCAGCAGCTTAAGGACTAGCGGGGGCTACGAGCAGTACTTC.

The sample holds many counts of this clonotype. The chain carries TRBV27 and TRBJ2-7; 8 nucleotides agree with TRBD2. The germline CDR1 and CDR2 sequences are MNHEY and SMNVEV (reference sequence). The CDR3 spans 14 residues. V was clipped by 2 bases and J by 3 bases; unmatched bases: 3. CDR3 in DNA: TGTGCCAGCAGTTTAACTAGCGGATACTACGAGCAGTACTTC. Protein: CASSLTSGYYEQYF.

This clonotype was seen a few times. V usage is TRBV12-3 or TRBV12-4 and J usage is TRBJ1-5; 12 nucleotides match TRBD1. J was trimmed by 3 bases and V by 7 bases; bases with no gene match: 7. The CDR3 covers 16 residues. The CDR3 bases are TGTGCCAGCACCATCGGGACAGGGGGCCACAATCAGCCCCAGCATTTT. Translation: CASTIGTGGHNQPQHF.

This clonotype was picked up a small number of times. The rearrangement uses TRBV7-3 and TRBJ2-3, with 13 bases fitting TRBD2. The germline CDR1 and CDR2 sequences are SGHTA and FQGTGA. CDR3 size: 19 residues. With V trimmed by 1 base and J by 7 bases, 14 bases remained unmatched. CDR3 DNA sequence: TGTGCCAGCAGCTTAAGACCGCCAACCGGGACTAGCGGGATTTATACGCAGTATTTT. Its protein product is CASSLRPPTGTSGIYTQYF.

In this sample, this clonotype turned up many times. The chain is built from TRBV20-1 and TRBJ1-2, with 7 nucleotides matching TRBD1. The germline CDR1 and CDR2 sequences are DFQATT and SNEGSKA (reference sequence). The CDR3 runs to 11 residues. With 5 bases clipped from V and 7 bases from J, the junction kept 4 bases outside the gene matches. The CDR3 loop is CSAWGQSGYTF. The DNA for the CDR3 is TGCAGTGCTTGGGGACAGTCTGGCTACACCTTC.

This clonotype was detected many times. The CDR3 spells CASSEVRGGYGYTF. The CDR3 DNA reads TGTGCCAGCAGTGAGGTTAGGGGGGGCTATGGCTACACCTTC. This sequence joins TRBV28 and TRBJ1-2; the D gene is possibly TRBD1 (6 bases). Per germline, CDR1 MDHEN and CDR2 SYDVKM. CDR3 length: 14 amino acids. Trimming took 5 bases from V and 4 from J, leaving 14 bases between them.

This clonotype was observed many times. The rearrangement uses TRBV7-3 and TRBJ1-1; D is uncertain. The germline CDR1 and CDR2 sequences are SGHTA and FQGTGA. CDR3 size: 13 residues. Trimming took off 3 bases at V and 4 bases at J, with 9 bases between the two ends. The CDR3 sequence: CASSFWVGTEAFF. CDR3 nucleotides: TGTGCCAGCAGCTTCTGGGTGGGCACTGAAGCTTTCTTT.

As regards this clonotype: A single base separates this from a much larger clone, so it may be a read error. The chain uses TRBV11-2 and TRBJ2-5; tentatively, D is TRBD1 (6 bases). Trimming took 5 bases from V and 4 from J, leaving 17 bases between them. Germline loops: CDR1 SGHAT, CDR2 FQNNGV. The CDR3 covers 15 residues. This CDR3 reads CASSPTLDRPETQYF. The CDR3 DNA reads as TGTGCCAGCAGCCCGACTCTAGACAGGCCAGAGACCCAGTACTTC.

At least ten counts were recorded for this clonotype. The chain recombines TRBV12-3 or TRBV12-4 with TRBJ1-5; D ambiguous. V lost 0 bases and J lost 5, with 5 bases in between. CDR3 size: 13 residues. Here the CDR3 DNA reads TGTGCCAGCAGTTTAGCAGTGGATCAGCCCCAGCATTTT. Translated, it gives CASSLAVDQPQHF.

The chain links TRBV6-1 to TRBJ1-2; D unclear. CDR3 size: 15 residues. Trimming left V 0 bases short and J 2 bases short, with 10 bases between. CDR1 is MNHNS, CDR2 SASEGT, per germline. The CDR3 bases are TGTGCCAGCAGTGAAGCGGTCAGACCAAACTATGGCTACACCTTC. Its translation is CASSEAVRPNYGYTF.

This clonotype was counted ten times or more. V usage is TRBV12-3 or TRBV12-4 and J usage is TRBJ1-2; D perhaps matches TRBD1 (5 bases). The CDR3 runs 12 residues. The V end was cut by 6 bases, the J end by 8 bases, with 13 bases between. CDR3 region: CASSPPGMGYTF. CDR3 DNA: TGTGCCAGCAGCCCCCCAGGGATGGGCTACACCTTC.

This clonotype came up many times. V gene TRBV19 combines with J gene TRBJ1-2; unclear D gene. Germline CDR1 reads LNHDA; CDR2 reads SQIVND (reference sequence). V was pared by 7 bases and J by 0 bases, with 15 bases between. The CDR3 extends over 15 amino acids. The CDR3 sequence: CASNPSPHTNYGYTF. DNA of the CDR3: TGTGCCAGTAATCCCTCGCCCCACACTAACTATGGCTACACCTTC.

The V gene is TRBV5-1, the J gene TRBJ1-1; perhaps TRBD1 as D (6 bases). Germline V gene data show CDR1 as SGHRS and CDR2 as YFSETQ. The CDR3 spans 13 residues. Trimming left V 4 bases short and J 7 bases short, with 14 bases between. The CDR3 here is CASSPGGVGEAFF. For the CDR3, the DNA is TGCGCCAGCAGCCCCGGGGGCGTTGGTGAAGCTTTCTTT.

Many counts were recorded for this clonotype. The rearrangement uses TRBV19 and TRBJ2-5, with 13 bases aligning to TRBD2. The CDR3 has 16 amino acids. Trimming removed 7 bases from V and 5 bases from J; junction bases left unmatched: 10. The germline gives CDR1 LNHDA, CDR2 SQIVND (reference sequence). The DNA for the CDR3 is TGTGCCAGTACTCCGCGGACTAGCGGGAGTCGGGAGACCCAGTACTTC. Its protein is CASTPRTSGSRETQYF.

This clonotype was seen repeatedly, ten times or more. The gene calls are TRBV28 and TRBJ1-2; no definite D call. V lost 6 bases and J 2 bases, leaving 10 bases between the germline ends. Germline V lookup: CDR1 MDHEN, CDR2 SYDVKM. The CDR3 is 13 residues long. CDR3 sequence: CASSLQWNYGYTF. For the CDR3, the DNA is TGTGCCAGCAGCCTCCAGTGGAACTATGGCTACACCTTC.

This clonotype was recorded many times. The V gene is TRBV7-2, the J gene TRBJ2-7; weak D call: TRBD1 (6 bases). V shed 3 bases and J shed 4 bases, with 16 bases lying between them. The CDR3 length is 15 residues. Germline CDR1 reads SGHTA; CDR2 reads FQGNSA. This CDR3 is CASSFSAGVKYEQYF. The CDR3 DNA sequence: TGTGCCAGCAGCTTTTCGGCAGGGGTTAAATACGAGCAGTACTTC.